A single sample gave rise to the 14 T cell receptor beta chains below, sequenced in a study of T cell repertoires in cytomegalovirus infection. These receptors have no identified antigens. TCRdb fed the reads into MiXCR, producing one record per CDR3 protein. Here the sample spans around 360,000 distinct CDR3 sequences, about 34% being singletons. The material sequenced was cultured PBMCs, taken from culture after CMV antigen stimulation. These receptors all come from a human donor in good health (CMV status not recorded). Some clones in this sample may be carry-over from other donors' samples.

The CDR3 DNA is TGTGCCAGCAGCCCAGGACAGGGGTCGAGTTCAAGCACAGATACGCAGTATTTT. This gives the protein CASSPGQGSSSSTDTQYF. This chain connects TRBV7-9 to TRBJ2-3; 9 bases are shared with TRBD1. J was trimmed by 0 bases and V by 5 bases; bases with no gene match: 12. Per the germline V gene, CDR1 is SEHNR and CDR2 is FQNEAQ (reference sequence). The CDR3 is 18 residues long.

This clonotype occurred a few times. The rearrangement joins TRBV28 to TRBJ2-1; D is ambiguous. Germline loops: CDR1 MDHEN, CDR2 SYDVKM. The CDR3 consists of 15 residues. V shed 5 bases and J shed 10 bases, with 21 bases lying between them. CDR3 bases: TGTGCCAGCAGTCCCGAACCGGACGGTTACGGGGAGCAGTTCTTC. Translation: CASSPEPDGYGEQFF.

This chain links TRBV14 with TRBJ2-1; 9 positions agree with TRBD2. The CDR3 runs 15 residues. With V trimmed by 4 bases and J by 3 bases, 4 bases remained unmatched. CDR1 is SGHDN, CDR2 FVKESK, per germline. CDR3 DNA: TGTGCCAGCAGCCCCGCGACTAGCGGCTACAATGAGCAGTTCTTC. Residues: CASSPATSGYNEQFF.

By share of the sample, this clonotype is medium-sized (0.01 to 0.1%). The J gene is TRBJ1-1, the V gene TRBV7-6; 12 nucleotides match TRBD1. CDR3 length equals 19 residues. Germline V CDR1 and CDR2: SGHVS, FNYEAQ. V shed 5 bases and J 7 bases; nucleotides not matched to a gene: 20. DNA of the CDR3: TGTGCCAGCAGCGTCCCTGAATCCGGGACAGGGGGCCACCCCTATGAAGCTTTCTTT. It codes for CASSVPESGTGGHPYEAFF.

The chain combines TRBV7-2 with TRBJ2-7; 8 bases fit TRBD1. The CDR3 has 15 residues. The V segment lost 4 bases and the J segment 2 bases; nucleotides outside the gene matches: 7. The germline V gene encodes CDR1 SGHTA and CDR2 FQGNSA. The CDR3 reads CASSSTGQVAYEQYF. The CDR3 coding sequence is TGTGCCAGCAGCTCAACGGGACAGGTGGCCTACGAGCAGTACTTC.

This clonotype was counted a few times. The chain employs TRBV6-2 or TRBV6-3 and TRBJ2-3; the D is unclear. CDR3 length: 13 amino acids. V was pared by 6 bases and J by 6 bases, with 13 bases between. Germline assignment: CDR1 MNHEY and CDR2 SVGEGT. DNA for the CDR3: TGTGCCAGCAGGTCAAATGCGCAGGATACGCAGTATTTT. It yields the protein CASRSNAQDTQYF.

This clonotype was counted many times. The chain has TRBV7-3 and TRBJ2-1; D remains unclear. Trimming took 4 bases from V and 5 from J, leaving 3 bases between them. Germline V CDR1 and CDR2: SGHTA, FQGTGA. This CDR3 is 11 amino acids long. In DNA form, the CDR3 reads TGTGCCAGCAGCTCGAACAATGAGCAGTTCTTC. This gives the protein CASSSNNEQFF.

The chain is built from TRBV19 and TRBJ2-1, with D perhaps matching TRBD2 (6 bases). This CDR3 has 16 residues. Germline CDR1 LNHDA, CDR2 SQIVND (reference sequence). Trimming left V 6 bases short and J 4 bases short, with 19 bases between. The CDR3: CASSLILASSYNEQFF. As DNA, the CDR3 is TGTGCCAGTAGCTTGATACTAGCCTCTTCATACAATGAGCAGTTCTTC.

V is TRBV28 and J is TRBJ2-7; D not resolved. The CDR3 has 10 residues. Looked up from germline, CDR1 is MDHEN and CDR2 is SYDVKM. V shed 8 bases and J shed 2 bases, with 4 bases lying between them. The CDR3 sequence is CASGTYEQYF. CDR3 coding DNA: TGTGCCAGCGGGACCTACGAGCAGTACTTC.

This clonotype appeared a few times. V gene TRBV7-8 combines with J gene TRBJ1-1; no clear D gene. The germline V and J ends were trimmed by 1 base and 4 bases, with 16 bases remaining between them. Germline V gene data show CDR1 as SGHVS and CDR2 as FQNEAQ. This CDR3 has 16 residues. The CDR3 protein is CASSLGKSVRGTEAFF. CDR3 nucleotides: TGTGCCAGCAGCTTAGGAAAGTCCGTCCGCGGCACTGAAGCTTTCTTT.

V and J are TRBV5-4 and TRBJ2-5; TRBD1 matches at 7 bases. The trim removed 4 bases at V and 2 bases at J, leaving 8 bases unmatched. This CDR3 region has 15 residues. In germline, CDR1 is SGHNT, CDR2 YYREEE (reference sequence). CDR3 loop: CASSELTGLQETQYF. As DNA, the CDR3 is TGTGCCAGCAGCGAACTGACAGGGCTACAAGAGACCCAGTACTTC.

Written as DNA, the CDR3 is TGTGCCAGTAACGAGGAGGACTATAGCAATCAGCCCCAGCATTTT. As protein: CASNEEDYSNQPQHF. The rearrangement links TRBV19 to TRBJ1-5; D ambiguous. The V and J ends lost 7 bases and 0 bases respectively, with 13 bases between them. This CDR3 comprises 15 residues. The germline V gene encodes CDR1 LNHDA and CDR2 SQIVND (reference sequence). Variable domain in full (rest from reference TRBV19 and TRBJ1-5): DGGITQSPKYLFRKEGQNVTLSCEQNLNHDAMYWYRQDPGQGLRLIYYSQIVNDFQKGDIAEGYSVSREKKESFPLTVTSAQKNPTAFYLCASNEEDYSNQPQHFGDGTRLSIL.

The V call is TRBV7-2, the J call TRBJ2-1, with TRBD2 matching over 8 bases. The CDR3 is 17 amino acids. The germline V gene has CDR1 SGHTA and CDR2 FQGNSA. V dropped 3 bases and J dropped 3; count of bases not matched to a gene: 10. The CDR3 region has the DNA TGTGCCAGCAGCTTTGGGGCGGGAGGCCTCCTCTACAATGAGCAGTTCTTC. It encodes CASSFGAGGLLYNEQFF.

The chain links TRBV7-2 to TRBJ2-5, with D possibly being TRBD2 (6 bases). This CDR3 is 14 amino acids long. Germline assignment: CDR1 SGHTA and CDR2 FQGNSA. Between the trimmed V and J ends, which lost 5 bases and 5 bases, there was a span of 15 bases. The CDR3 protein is CASSPRAGMETQYF. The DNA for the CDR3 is TGTGCCAGCAGCCCCCGTGCGGGAATGGAGACCCAGTACTTC.